Following are 3 T cell receptor beta chains from one sample sequenced in a study of T cells in narcolepsy. The data were produced by immunoSEQ multiplex PCR, yet TCRdb's version contains in-frame clones alone and is incomplete. Of about 40,000 clones in the sample, approximately 88% were seen once. The sequenced sample consisted of CD45RA- memory CD4+ T cells from PBMCs. The receptors come from a human donor with narcolepsy.

V gene TRBV6-5 combines with J gene TRBJ1-5, with TRBD1 matching over 7 bases. The trim removed 5 bases at V and 4 bases at J, leaving 8 bases unmatched. Germline CDR1 reads MNHEY; CDR2 reads SVGAGI. The CDR3 totals 15 residues. In nucleotides, the CDR3 is TGTGCCAGCAGTGCATGGGACAGTAGAAATCAGCCCCAGCATTTT. This translates into CASSAWDSRNQPQHF.

Regarding this clone: The sample holds other DNA sequences that translate to the same CDR3. The rearrangement links TRBV19 to TRBJ2-7; possible D gene TRBD1, 5 bases. The CDR3 consists of 12 residues. The germline CDR1 and CDR2 sequences are LNHDA and SQIVND (reference sequence). Deletions cut 4 bases from V and 6 bases from J, with 10 bases between. The CDR3 bases are TGTGCCAGTAGTACCCCTAGGGGCGAGCAGTACTTC. Protein product: CASSTPRGEQYF.

This chain joins TRBV18 and TRBJ2-5, with 7 bases identical to TRBD2. Losses at the gene ends were 3 bases for V and 3 bases for J; bases not matched to a gene: 7. The CDR3 covers 15 residues. Germline CDR1 is KGHSH and CDR2 is LQKENI. CDR3 nucleotides: TGTGCCAGCTCACCGGCAACCGGGGGGAAAGAGACCCAGTACTTC. Translation: CASSPATGGKETQYF. The full variable domain, with the rest looked up from reference TRBV18 and TRBJ2-5, is NAGVMQNPRHLVRRRGQEARLRCSPMKGHSHVYWYRQLPEEGLKFMVYLQKENIIDESGMPKERFSAEFPKEGPSILRIQQVVRGDSAAYFCASSPATGGKETQYFGPGTRLLVL.